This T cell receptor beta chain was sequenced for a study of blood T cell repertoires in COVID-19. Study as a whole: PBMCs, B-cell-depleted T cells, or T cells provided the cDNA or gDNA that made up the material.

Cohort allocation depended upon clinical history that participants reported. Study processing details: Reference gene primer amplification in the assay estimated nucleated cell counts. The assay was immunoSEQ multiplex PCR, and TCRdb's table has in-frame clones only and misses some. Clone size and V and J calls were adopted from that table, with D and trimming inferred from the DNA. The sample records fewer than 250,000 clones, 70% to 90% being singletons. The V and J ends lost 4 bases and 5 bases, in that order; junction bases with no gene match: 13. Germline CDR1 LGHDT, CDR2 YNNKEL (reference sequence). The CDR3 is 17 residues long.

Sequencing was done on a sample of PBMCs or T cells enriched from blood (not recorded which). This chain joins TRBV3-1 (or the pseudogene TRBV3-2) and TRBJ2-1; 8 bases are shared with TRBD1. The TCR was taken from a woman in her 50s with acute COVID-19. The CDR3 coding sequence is TGTGCCAGCAGCCCTCAAGACAGGGGCCACAGGAACAATGAGCAGTTCTTC. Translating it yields CASSPQDRGHRNNEQFF.